This is a list of T cell receptor beta chains from one sample in a study of cytomegalovirus exposure and HLA in healthy donors. The data were produced by immunoSEQ multiplex PCR, yet TCRdb's version contains in-frame clones alone and is incomplete. The sample records around 150,000 clones, roughly four fifths being singletons. The source material was PBMCs. These receptors originate from a middle-aged man in good health and CMV-seropositive. Each CDR3 is given with its conserved first and last residue. D genes are given only for firm matches. Clone sizes are given selectively: once, few, many, or a class where the clone is expanded.

>TRBD1|-|TRBJ2-7|TRBV5-8
CASSPEGQAFYEQYF
TGTGCCAGCAGCCCGGAGGGACAGGCGTTCTACGAGCAGTACTTC
>TRBD1|-|TRBJ1-2|TRBV19
CASHWELGQGPNYGYTF
TGTGCCAGTCACTGGGAATTGGGACAGGGACCTAACTATGGCTACACCTTC
>TRBD2|-|TRBJ2-7|TRBV7-2
CASSSPGLDTYEQYF
TGTGCCAGCAGCTCACCGGGACTAGACACCTACGAGCAGTACTTC
>TRBD1|-|TRBJ1-1|TRBV7-3
CASSPGQGLSTEAFF
TGTGCCAGCAGTCCGGGACAGGGGTTGAGCACTGAAGCTTTCTTT
>-|-|TRBJ1-4|TRBV28
CASSTTRRKLFF
TGTGCCAGCAGTACGACACGAAGAAAACTGTTTTTT
>-|-|TRBJ2-1|TRBV7-3
CASSLLPQNEQFF
TGTGCCAGCAGCTTACTCCCCCAGAATGAGCAGTTCTTC
>-|-|TRBJ2-7|TRBV4-2
CASSQEATTYEQYF
TGTGCCAGCAGCCAAGAAGCAACTACCTACGAGCAGTACTTC
>-|few|TRBJ2-2|TRBV7-3
CASSRFGSGGELFF
TGTGCCAGCAGCCGGTTTGGTTCGGGAGGGGAGCTGTTTTTT
>-|-|TRBJ2-7|TRBV6-1
CATYWPGENYEQYF
TGTGCCACGTACTGGCCAGGGGAAAACTACGAGCAGTACTTC
>-|-|TRBJ2-2|TRBV4-2
CASSQDPAPNTGELFF
TGTGCCAGCAGCCAAGATCCAGCGCCAAACACCGGGGAGCTGTTTTTT
>-|-|TRBJ1-2|TRBV29-1
CSVDGQSYGYTF
TGCAGCGTTGATGGGCAAAGCTATGGCTACACCTTC
>TRBD2|-|TRBJ2-1|TRBV11-1
CASSLTGLAGHEQFF
TGTGCCAGCAGCTTGACCGGGCTAGCGGGGCATGAGCAGTTCTTC
>TRBD2|few|TRBJ2-1|TRBV5-1
CASSPTSGPSYNEQFF
TGCGCCAGCAGCCCTACTAGCGGACCCTCCTACAATGAGCAGTTCTTC
>TRBD1|-|TRBJ1-2|TRBV10-3
CAIRDSQGYGYTF
TGTGCCATCAGGGACTCACAGGGGTATGGCTACACCTTC
>-|once|TRBJ1-6|TRBV2
CASREVTVGSPLHF
TGTGCCAGCAGAGAGGTGACAGTAGGTTCACCCCTCCACTTT
>TRBD2|-|TRBJ2-1|TRBV4-2
CASSQDSQLAGGLNEQFF
TGTGCCAGCAGCCAAGATAGCCAACTAGCGGGGGGCCTCAATGAGCAGTTCTTC
>-|-|TRBJ2-7|TRBV11-2
CASSPFRNEQYF
TGTGCCAGCAGCCCCTTTAGAAACGAGCAGTACTTC
>-|-|TRBJ2-3|TRBV4-3
CASSQGVRASTDTQYF
TGCGCCAGCAGCCAAGGGGTCAGGGCGAGCACAGATACGCAGTATTTT
>-|-|TRBJ1-4|TRBV11-1
CASSPTGGVTNEKLFF
TGTGCCAGCAGCCCCACCGGCGGAGTAACTAATGAAAAACTGTTTTTT
>-|-|TRBJ2-5|TRBV30
CAWSEGQQETQYF
TGTGCCTGGAGTGAAGGACAGCAAGAGACCCAGTACTTC
>-|-|TRBJ1-5|TRBV18
CASSPDTPSSSQHF
TGTGCCAGCTCACCAGACACACCGAGTTCGTCCCAGCATTTT
>-|-|TRBJ2-2|TRBV7-8
CASSLARANTGELFF
TGTGCCAGCAGCTTAGCCAGGGCGAACACCGGGGAGCTGTTTTTT
>-|few|TRBJ2-7|TRBV30
CAWSVRSSGAYEQYF
TGTGCCTGGAGTGTACGGAGTAGCGGCGCCTACGAGCAGTACTTC
>TRBD2|-|TRBJ2-1|TRBV14
CASSQDSLWVGGANEQFF
TGTGCCAGCAGCCAAGATTCCCTTTGGGTGGGAGGGGCCAATGAGCAGTTCTTC
>-|-|TRBJ1-2|TRBV30
CAWSVPAGVNYGYTF
TGTGCCTGGAGTGTTCCGGCAGGGGTGAACTATGGCTACACCTTC
>TRBD1|-|TRBJ1-1|TRBV6-5
CASSKGQEAFF
TGTGCCAGCAGTAAGGGACAGGAAGCTTTCTTT
>TRBD2|-|TRBJ2-1|TRBV23-1
CASNILAGGPSDEQFF
TGCGCCAGCAATATCCTAGCGGGAGGGCCTTCAGATGAGCAGTTCTTC
>TRBD2|-|TRBJ2-1|TRBV7-2
CASSRWELAGGSDEQFF
TGTGCCAGCAGCCGGTGGGAACTAGCGGGAGGATCCGATGAGCAGTTCTTC
>-|-|TRBJ1-1|TRBV6-5
CASRDGGKNTEAFF
TGTGCCAGCAGAGACGGGGGGAAGAACACTGAAGCTTTCTTT
>TRBD1|-|TRBJ2-1|TRBV4-1
CASSQFPGTGLGNEQFF
TGCGCCAGCAGCCAATTCCCCGGGACAGGGTTAGGCAATGAGCAGTTCTTC
>TRBD1|-|TRBJ1-2|TRBV28
CASSLWTGDGYTF
TGTGCCAGCAGTTTATGGACAGGGGACGGCTACACCTTC
>TRBD2|-|TRBJ2-7|TRBV20-1
CRVAGDNEQYF
TGCAGGGTAGCGGGAGATAACGAGCAGTACTTC
>TRBD1|-|TRBJ1-1|TRBV5-1
CASSSGQGNAEAFF
TGCGCCAGCAGCTCGGGACAGGGTAACGCTGAAGCTTTCTTT
>TRBD1|-|TRBJ1-3|TRBV6-5
CASSYYFGTGRNTIYF
TGTGCCAGCAGTTACTACTTCGGGACAGGGAGAAACACCATATATTTT
>TRBD1|once|TRBJ1-4|TRBV30
CAWSAGQGLGNEKLFF
TGTGCCTGGAGTGCGGGACAGGGGTTGGGTAATGAAAAACTGTTTTTT
>TRBD1|-|TRBJ1-6|TRBV4-3
CASSQATGGYNSPLHF
TGCGCCAGCAGCCAAGCCACAGGGGGATATAATTCACCCCTCCACTTT
>-|-|TRBJ2-3|TRBV7-2
CASSLDRATQYF
TGTGCCAGCAGCTTAGACAGAGCTACGCAGTATTTT
>-|-|TRBJ2-3|TRBV4-3
CASSQAAQFTDTQYF
TGCGCCAGCAGCCAAGCGGCACAGTTCACAGATACGCAGTATTTT
>TRBD2|-|TRBJ2-3|TRBV9
CASSPRTSGSQYTQYF
TGTGCCAGCAGCCCCCGGACTAGCGGGAGTCAGTATACGCAGTATTTT
>-|-|TRBJ1-2|TRBV28
CASSPQSGGSYGYTF
TGTGCCAGCAGCCCGCAGTCGGGCGGGAGCTATGGCTACACCTTC
>-|once|TRBJ2-7|TRBV27
CASGPGYEQYF
TGTGCCAGCGGGCCCGGCTACGAGCAGTACTTC
>TRBD1|-|TRBJ2-1|TRBV4-2
CASSQTTGQGIYNEQFF
TGTGCCAGCAGCCAAACTACGGGACAGGGGATCTACAATGAGCAGTTCTTC
>-|-|TRBJ1-1|TRBV29-1
CSVVEGGWTEAFF
TGCAGCGTTGTCGAGGGGGGGTGGACTGAAGCTTTCTTT
>-|once|TRBJ1-4|TRBV6-5
CASIDERGRAEKLFF
TGTGCCAGCATCGACGAAAGGGGCAGGGCAGAAAAACTGTTTTTT
>TRBD1|-|TRBJ1-5|TRBV28
CASSSPGQGASQPQHF
TGTGCCAGCAGTTCTCCGGGACAGGGGGCGAGTCAGCCCCAGCATTTT
>TRBD2|-|TRBJ2-7|TRBV18
CASCSSGGAGSYEQYF
TGTGCCAGCTGTTCAAGCGGGGGGGCGGGCTCCTACGAGCAGTACTTC
>TRBD1|-|TRBJ2-7|TRBV5-6
CASSFDRGYHEQYF
TGTGCCAGCAGCTTTGACAGGGGGTACCACGAGCAGTACTTC
>-|-|TRBJ1-4|TRBV5-6
CASSLAVGSEKLFF
TGTGCCAGCAGCTTGGCGGTGGGGAGTGAAAAACTGTTTTTT
>-|-|TRBJ2-3|TRBV28
CASSFYRLVTSTDTQYF
TGTGCCAGCAGTTTCTACCGACTGGTAACTAGCACAGATACGCAGTATTTT
>TRBD2|-|TRBJ2-5|TRBV19
CASSTQSGDFQETQYF
TGTGCCAGTAGTACACAAAGCGGGGACTTCCAAGAGACCCAGTACTTC
>TRBD2|-|TRBJ2-1|TRBV5-6
CASNLAGGPNEQFF
TGTGCCAGCAACTTAGCGGGGGGGCCCAATGAGCAGTTCTTC
>-|-|TRBJ1-5|TRBV7-9
CSSSSPNRPQHF
TGTTCCAGCAGCTCCCCCAACAGACCCCAGCATTTT
>-|-|TRBJ1-6|TRBV6-5
CASSNRVLPLHF
TGTGCCAGCAGTAACAGGGTTTTACCCCTCCACTTT
>-|once|TRBJ1-4|TRBV6-1
CASSEVAPGLEKLFF
TGTGCCAGCAGTGAGGTGGCCCCAGGCTTAGAAAAACTGTTTTTT
>TRBD1|-|TRBJ2-1|TRBV18
CASSPGTGGIGDEQFF
TGTGCCAGCTCACCCGGGACAGGGGGCATTGGCGATGAGCAGTTCTTC
>TRBD1|few|TRBJ1-3|TRBV5-1
CASSLAGQGPGNTIYF
TGCGCCAGCAGCTTGGCGGGACAGGGCCCTGGAAACACCATATATTTT
>TRBD1|-|TRBJ2-7|TRBV10-3
CATSPRDRVSYEQYF
TGTGCCACCTCACCCCGGGACAGGGTATCCTACGAGCAGTACTTC
>TRBD2|-|TRBJ2-5|TRBV19
CASSPGVLALYQETQYF
TGTGCCAGTAGTCCTGGGGTACTAGCGCTGTACCAAGAGACCCAGTACTTC
>TRBD1|-|TRBJ1-4|TRBV19
CASRSRGQEKLFF
TGTGCCAGTAGGAGCAGGGGGCAAGAAAAACTGTTTTTT